What follows is one T cell receptor (beta chain) and its context. Antigen: not known. Donors ranged from roughly 6 to 90 years old and were healthy Caucasians in Russia. Investigators took 8 to 10 milliliters of peripheral blood from every donor. A second PCR, run for about 6 to 11 cycles, used a sample-barcoded 5' primer plus a J-beta primer mix. TCRdb re-called the 5' RACE reads through MiXCR, storing one row per CDR3 protein. The sample has around 790,000 distinct CDR3 sequences; approximately 48% are singletons. This specimen comes from a study of blood T cells in healthy people across ages. Study-level background: The template switching approach captured approximately one barcoded beta molecule for every two T cells. Study results and limitations: Without sorted subsets, naive and antigen-experienced compartments could not be conclusively compared.

Sequenced input: blood. This receptor was obtained from a man between 60 and 75 years old in good health.

The CDR3, as DNA: TGTGCCAGCAGCACCAGGGGGGATGGCTACACCTTC. Amino acids: CASSTRGDGYTF. The V call is TRBV12-3 or TRBV12-4, the J call TRBJ1-2, with TRBD1 matching 7 bases. V was clipped by 6 bases and J by 6 bases; unmatched bases: 4. CDR3 length: 12 residues.